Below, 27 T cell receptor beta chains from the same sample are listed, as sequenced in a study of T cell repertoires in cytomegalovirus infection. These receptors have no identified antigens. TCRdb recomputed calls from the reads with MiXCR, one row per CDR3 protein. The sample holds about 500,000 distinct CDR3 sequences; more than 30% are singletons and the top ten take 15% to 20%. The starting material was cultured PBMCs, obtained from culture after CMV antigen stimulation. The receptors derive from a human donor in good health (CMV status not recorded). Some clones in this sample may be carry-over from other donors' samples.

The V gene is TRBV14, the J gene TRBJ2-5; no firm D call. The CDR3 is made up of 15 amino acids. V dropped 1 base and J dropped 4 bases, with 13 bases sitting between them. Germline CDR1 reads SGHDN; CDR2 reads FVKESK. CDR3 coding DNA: TGTGCCAGCAGCCAAGCCCAATGGGGTACAGAGACCCAGTACTTC. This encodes CASSQAQWGTETQYF.

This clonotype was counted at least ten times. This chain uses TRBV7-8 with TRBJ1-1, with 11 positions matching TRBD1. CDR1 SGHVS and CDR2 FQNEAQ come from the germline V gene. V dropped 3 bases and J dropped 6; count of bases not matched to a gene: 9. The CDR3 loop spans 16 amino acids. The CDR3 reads CASSFVKGTGGSEAFF. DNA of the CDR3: TGTGCCAGCAGCTTCGTTAAAGGGACAGGGGGTTCTGAAGCTTTCTTT.

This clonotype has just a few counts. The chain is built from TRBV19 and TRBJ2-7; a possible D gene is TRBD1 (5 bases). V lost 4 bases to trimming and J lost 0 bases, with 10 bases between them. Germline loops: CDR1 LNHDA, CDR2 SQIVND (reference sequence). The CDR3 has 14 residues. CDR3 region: CASSKSGLSYEQYV. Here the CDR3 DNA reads TGTGCCAGTAGTAAGTCAGGGCTCTCCTACGAGCAGTACGTC.

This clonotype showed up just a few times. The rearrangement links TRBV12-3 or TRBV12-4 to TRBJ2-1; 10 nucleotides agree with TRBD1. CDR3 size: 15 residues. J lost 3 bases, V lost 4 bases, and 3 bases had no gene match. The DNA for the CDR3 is TGTGCCAGCAGTTCCGGGACAGGGGACTACAATGAGCAGTTCTTC. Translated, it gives CASSSGTGDYNEQFF.

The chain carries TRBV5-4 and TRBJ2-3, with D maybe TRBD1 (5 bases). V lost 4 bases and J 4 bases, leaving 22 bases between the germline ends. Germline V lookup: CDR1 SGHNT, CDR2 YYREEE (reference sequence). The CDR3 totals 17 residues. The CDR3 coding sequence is TGTGCCAGCAGCGACCAGGGCCCCTCCGCGCGTCCAGATACGCAGTATTTT. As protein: CASSDQGPSARPDTQYF.

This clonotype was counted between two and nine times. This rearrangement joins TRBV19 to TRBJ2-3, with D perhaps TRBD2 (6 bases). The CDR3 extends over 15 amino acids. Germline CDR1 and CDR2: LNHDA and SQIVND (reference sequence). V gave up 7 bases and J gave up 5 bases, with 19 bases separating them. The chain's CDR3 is CASTVGLRDRDTQYF. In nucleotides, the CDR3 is TGTGCCAGTACTGTGGGACTGCGGGATAGAGATACGCAGTATTTT.

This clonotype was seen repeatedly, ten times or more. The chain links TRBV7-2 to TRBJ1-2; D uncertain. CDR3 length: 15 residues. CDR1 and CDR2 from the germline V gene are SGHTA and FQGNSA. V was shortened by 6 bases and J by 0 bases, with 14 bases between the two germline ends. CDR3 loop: CASRSARHTNYGYTF. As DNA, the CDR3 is TGTGCCAGCAGGTCAGCACGGCATACTAACTATGGCTACACCTTC.

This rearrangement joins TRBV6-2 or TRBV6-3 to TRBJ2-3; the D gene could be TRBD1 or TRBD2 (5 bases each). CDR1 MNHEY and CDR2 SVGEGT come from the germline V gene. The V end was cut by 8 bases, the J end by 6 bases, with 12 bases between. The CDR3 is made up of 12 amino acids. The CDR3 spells CASGDQSDTQYF. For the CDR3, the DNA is TGTGCCAGCGGGGACCAGTCGGATACGCAGTATTTT.

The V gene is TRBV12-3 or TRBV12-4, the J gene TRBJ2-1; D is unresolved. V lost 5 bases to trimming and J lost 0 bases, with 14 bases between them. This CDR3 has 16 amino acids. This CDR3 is CASSPLPISSYNEQFF. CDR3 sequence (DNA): TGTGCCAGCAGTCCATTACCAATATCCTCCTACAATGAGCAGTTCTTC.

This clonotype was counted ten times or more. CDR3 in DNA: TGTGCCAGCAGCTTAGCGGGAGGGAAAGATACGCAGTATTTT. Translating gives CASSLAGGKDTQYF. The genes are TRBV7-2 and TRBJ2-3; TRBD2 matches at 7 bases. Germline values: CDR1 SGHTA, CDR2 FQGNSA. J lost 5 bases, V lost 0 bases, and 2 bases had no gene match. The CDR3 spans 14 residues.

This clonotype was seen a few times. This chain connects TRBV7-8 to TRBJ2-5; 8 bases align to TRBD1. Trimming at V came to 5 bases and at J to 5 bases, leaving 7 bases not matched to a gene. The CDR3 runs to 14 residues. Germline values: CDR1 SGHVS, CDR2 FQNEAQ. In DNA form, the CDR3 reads TGTGCCAGCAGCCTGGACAGGGTTTGGGAGACCCAGTACTTC. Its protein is CASSLDRVWETQYF.

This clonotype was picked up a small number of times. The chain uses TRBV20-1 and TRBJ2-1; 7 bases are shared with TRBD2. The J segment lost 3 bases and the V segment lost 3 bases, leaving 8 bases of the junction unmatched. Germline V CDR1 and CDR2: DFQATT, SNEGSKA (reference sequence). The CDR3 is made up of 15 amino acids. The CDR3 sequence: CSASAGTTLYNEQFF. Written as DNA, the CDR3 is TGCAGTGCTAGTGCCGGGACTACCCTCTACAATGAGCAGTTCTTC.

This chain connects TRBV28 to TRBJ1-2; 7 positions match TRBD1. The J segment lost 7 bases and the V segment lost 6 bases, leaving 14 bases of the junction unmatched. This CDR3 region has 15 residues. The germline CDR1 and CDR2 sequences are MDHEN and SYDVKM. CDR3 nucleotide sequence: TGTGCCAGCAGACCTCCTACAGGGGATTTTGGTGGCTACACCTTC. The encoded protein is CASRPPTGDFGGYTF.

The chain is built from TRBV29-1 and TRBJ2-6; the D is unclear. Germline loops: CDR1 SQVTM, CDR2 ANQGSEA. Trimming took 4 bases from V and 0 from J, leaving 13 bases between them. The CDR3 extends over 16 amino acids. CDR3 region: CSVVPAEDSGANVLTF. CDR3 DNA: TGCAGCGTTGTTCCGGCTGAAGACTCTGGGGCCAACGTCCTGACTTTC.

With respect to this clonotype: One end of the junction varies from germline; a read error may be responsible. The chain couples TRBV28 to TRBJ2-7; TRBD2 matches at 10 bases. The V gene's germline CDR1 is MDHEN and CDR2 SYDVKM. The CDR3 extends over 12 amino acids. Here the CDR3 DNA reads TGTGCCAGCAATTTTGCCGGGACTAGCGATCACTTC. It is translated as CASNFAGTSDHF.

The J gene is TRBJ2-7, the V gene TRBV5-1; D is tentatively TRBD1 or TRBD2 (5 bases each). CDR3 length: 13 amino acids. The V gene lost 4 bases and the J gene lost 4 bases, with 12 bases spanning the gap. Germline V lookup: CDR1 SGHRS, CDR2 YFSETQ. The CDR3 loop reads CASSRDVGYEQYV. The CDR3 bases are TGCGCCAGCAGCCGGGACGTAGGTTACGAGCAGTACGTC.

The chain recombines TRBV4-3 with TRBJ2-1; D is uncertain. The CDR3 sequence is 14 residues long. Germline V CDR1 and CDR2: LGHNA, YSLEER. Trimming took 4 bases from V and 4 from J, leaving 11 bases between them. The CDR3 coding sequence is TGCGCCAGCAGCCGCGAAGTACAGTACAATGAGCAGTTCTTC. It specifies CASSREVQYNEQFF.

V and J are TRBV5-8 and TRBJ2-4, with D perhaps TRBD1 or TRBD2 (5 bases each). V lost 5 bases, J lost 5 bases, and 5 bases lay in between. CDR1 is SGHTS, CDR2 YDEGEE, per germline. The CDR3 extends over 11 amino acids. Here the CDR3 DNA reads TGTGCCAGCAGGGGACAAAACATTCAGTACTTC. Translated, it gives CASRGQNIQYF.

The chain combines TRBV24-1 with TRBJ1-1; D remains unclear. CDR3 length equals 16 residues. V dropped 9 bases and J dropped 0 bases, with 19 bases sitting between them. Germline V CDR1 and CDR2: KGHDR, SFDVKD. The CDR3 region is CATRVGWASMNTEAFF. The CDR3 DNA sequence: TGTGCCACCCGAGTTGGCTGGGCCTCCATGAACACTGAAGCTTTCTTT.

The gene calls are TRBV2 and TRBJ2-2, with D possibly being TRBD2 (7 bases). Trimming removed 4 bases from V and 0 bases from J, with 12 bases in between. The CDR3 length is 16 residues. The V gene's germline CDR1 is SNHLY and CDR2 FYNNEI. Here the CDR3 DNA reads TGTGCCAGCAGTGTTGCGGGGGCCGCGAACACCGGGGAGCTGTTTTTT. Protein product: CASSVAGAANTGELFF.

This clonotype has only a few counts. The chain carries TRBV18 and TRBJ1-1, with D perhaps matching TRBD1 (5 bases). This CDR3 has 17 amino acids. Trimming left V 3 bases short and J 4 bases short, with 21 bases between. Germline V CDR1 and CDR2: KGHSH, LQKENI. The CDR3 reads CASSPSVAGVIGTEAFF. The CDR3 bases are TGTGCCAGCTCACCGAGTGTAGCGGGGGTTATCGGCACTGAAGCTTTCTTT.

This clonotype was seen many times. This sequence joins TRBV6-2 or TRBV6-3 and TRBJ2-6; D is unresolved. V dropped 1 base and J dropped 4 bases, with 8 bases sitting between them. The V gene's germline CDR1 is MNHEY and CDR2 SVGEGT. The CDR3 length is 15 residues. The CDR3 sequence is CASSYYSTGANVLTF. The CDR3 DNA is TGTGCCAGCAGTTACTATTCAACGGGGGCCAACGTCCTGACTTTC.

The CDR3 spells CAIVGTGSYNEQFF. CDR3 sequence (DNA): TGTGCCATCGTCGGGACTGGCTCCTACAATGAGCAGTTCTTC. The V and J genes are TRBV19 and TRBJ2-1; D may be TRBD2 (6 bases). CDR1 LNHDA and CDR2 SQIVND come from the germline V gene (reference sequence). V shed 10 bases and J shed 0 bases, with 13 bases lying between them. This CDR3 is built from 14 residues.

CDR3 nucleotide sequence: TGTGCCAGCAGTTTTGGTAGGGTTAATCAGCAGTACTTC. Amino acid sequence: CASSFGRVNQQYF. This chain joins TRBV12-3 or TRBV12-4 and TRBJ2-7; no clear D gene. Trimming removed 3 bases at V and 8 bases at J, with 14 bases between. The CDR3 spans 13 residues.

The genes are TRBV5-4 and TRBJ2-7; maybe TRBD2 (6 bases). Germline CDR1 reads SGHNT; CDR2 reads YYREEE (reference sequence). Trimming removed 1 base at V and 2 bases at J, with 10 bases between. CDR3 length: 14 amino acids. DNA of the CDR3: TGTGCCAGCAGCTTGTCCGGCGGGACCTACGAGCAGTACTTC. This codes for CASSLSGGTYEQYF.

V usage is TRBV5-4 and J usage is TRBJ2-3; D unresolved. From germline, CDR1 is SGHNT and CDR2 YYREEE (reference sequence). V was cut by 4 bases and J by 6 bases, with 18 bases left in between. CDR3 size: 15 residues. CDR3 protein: CASSGFSSAQDTQYF. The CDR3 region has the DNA TGTGCCAGCAGCGGCTTTTCCTCCGCCCAGGATACGCAGTATTTT.

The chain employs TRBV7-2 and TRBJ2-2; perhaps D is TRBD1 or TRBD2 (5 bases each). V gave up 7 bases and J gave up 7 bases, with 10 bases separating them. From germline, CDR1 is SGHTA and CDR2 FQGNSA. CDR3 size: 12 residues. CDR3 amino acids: CASTVGVGELFF. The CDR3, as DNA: TGTGCCAGCACCGTGGGGGTCGGGGAGCTGTTTTTT.